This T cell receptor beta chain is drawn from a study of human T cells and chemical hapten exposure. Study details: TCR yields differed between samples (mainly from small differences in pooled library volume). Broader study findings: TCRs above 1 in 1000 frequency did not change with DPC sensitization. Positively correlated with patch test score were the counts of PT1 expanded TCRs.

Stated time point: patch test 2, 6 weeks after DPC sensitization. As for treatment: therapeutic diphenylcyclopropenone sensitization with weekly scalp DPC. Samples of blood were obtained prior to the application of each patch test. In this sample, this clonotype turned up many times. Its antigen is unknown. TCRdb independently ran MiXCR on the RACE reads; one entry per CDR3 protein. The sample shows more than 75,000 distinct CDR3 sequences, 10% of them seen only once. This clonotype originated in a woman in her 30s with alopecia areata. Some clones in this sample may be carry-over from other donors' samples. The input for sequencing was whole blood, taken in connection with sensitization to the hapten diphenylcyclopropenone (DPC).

DNA of the CDR3: TGCAGCGCCGGCCCCCAGGGGGATGGCTACACCTTC. As protein: CSAGPQGDGYTF. V usage is TRBV29-1 and J usage is TRBJ1-2; 7 bases match TRBD1. Per germline, CDR1 SQVTM and CDR2 ANQGSEA. V was pared by 7 bases and J by 6 bases, with 8 bases of the junction left unmatched. The CDR3 covers 12 residues.